This T cell receptor (beta chain) was profiled in a study of graft-versus-host responses after intestinal transplantation. The overall study: Following induction with anti-thymocyte globulin, all recipients were given tacrolimus and steroids for about three years.

About this clone itself: What it binds is not known.

The repertoire was sequenced with immunoSEQ multiplex PCR; TCRdb's copy has only in-frame clones and lacks some. There are 130,000 to 150,000 clones in the sample; about nine tenths occur only once, and 0.19% lies in the top ten. Findings and limits, study-wide: Levels of circulating GvH clones at their peak were associated with early post-transplant HvG declines.

Trimming took off 1 base at V and 3 bases at J, with 6 bases between the two ends. CDR1 SEHNR and CDR2 FQNEAQ come from the germline V gene (reference sequence). CDR3 size: 13 residues. The chain employs TRBV7-9 and TRBJ1-2; tentatively, D is TRBD1 (6 bases). The TCR sequence derives from a human donor who received an intestinal transplant. Sequencing was performed on unstimulated CD4+ T cells sorted from spleen or lymph node cells, taken before intestinal transplant. The CDR3 coding sequence is TGTGCCAGCAGCTTAGGGACAGACTATGGCTACACCTTC. Amino acid sequence: CASSLGTDYGYTF.